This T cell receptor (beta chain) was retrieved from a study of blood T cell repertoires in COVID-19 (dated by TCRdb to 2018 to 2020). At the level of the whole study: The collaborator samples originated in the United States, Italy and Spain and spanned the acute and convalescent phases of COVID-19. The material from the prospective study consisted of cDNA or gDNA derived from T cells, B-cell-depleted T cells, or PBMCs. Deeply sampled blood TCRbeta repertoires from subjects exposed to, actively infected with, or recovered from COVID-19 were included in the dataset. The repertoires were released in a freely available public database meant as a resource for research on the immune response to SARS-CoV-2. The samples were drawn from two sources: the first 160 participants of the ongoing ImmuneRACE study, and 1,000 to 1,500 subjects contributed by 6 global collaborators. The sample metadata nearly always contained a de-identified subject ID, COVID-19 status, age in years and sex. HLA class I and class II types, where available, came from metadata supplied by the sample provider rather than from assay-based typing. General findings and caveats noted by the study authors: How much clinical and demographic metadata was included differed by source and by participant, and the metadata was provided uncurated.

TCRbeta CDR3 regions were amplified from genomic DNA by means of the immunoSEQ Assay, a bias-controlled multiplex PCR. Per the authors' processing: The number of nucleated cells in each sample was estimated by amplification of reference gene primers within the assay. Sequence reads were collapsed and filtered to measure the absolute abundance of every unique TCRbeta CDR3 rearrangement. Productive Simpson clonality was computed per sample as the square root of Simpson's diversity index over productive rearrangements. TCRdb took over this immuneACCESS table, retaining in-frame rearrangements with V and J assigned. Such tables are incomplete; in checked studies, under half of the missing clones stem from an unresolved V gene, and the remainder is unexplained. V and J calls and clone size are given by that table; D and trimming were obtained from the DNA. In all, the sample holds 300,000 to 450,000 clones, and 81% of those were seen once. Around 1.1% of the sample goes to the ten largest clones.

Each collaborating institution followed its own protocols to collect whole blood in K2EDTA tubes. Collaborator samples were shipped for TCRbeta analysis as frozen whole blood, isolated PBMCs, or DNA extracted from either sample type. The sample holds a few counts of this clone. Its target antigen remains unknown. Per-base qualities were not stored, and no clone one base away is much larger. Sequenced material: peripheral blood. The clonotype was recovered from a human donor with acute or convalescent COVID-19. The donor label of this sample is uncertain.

This receptor carries the CDR3 CAISPSGAYEQYF. The nucleotide sequence reads as follows: TGTGCCATCAGTCCATCCGGTGCCTACGAGCAGTACTTC. Rearrangement joined TRBV10-3 to TRBJ2-7, with an unclear D gene assignment. Relative to germline, V is 5 bases shorter and J is 2 bases shorter, with 10 bases between their ends. The germline V gene specifies ENHRY as CDR1 and SYGVKD as CDR2. Measured from the cysteine to the phenylalanine, the CDR3 is 13 residues long. Of all the DNA, just the CDR3 is kept, 39 bases in frame from base 1.